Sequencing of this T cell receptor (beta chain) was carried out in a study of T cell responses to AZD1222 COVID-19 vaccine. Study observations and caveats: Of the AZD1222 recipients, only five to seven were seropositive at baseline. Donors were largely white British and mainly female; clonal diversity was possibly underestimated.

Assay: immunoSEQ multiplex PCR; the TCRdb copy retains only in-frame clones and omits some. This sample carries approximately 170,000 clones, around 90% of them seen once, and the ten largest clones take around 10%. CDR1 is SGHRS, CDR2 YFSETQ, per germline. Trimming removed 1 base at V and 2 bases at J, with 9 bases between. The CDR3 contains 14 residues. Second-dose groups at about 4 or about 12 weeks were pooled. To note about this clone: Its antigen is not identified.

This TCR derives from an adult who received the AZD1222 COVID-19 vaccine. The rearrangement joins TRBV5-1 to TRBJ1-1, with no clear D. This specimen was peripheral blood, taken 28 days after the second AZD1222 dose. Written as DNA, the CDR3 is TGCGCCAGCAGCTTGATGGGGATCAACACTGAAGCTTTCTTT. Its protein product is CASSLMGINTEAFF.